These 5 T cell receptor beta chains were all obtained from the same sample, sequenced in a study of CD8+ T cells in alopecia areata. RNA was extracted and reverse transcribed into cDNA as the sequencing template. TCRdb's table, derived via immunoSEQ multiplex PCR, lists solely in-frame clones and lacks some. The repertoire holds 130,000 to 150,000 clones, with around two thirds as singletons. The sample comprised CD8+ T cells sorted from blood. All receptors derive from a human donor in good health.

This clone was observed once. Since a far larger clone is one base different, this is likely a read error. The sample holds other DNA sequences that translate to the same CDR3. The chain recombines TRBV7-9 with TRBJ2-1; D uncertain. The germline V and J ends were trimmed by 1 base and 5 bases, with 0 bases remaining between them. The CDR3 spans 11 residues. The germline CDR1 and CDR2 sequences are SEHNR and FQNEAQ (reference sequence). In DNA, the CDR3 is TGTGCCAGCAGCTTAGACAATGAGCAGTTCTTC. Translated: CASSLDNEQFF.

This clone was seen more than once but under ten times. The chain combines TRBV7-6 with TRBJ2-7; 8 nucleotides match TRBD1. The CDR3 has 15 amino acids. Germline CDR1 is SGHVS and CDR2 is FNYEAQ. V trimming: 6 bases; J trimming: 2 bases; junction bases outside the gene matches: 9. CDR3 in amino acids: CASSPTGGYPYEQYF. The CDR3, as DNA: TGTGCCAGCAGTCCAACAGGGGGGTATCCCTACGAGCAGTACTTC.

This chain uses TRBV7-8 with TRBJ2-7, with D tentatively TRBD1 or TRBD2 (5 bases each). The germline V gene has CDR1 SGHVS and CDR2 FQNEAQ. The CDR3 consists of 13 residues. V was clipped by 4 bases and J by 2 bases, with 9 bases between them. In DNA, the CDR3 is TGTGCCAGCAGCTCGGGACGCACCTACGAGCAGTACTTC. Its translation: CASSSGRTYEQYF.

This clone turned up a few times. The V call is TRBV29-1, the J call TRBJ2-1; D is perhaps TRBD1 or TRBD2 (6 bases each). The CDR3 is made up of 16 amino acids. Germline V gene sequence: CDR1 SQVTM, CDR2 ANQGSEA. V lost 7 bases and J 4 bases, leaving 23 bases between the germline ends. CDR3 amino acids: CSATGTPGGVYNEQFF. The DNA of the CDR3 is TGCAGCGCCACAGGGACGCCCGGGGGAGTGTACAATGAGCAGTTCTTC.

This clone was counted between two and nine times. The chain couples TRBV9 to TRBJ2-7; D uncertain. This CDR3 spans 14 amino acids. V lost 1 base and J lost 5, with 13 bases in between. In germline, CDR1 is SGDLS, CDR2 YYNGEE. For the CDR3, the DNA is TGTGCCAGCAGCGTATCGACCATCTTGGACGAGCAGTACTTC. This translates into CASSVSTILDEQYF.